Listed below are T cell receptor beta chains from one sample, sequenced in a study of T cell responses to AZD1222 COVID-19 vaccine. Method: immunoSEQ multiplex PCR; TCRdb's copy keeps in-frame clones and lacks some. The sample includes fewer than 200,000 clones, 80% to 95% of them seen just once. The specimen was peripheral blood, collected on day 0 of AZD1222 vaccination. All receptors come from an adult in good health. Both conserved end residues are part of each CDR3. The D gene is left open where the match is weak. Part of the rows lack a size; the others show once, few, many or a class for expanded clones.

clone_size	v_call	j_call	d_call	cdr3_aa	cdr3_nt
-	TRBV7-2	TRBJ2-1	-	CASSTTPKKMENEQFF	TGTGCCAGCAGCACCACACCAAAAAAGATGGAAAATGAGCAGTTCTTC
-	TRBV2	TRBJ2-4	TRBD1	CASSRDRVNIQYF	TGTGCCAGCAGCCGGGACAGGGTCAACATTCAGTACTTC
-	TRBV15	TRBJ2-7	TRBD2	CATSKRGGAEQYF	TGTGCCACCAGCAAAAGGGGAGGGGCCGAGCAGTACTTC
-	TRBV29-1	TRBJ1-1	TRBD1	CSARDRGVNTEAFF	TGCAGCGCCAGGGACAGGGGGGTGAACACTGAAGCTTTCTTT
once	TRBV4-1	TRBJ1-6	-	CASSQSPGGSFNSPLHF	TGCGCCAGCAGCCAAAGCCCTGGGGGCAGTTTTAATTCACCCCTCCACTTT
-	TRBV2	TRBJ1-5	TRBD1	CASSGDRGGNQPQHF	TGTGCCAGCAGTGGGGACAGGGGAGGCAATCAGCCCCAGCATTTT
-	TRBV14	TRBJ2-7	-	CASSHSTGFYEQYF	TGTGCCAGCAGCCATTCTACAGGATTCTACGAGCAGTACTTC
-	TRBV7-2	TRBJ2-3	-	CASSFGLSDTQYF	TGTGCCAGCAGCTTCGGACTATCAGATACGCAGTATTTT
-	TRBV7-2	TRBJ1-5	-	CASSLVGGQPQHF	TGTGCCAGCAGCTTAGTGGGAGGTCAGCCCCAGCATTTT
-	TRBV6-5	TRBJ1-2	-	CASSYEGGNNGYTF	TGTGCCAGCAGTTACGAGGGGGGGAATAACGGCTACACCTTC
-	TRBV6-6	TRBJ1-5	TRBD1	CASRLRGQGSNQPQHF	TGTGCCAGCAGACTCAGGGGGCAAGGGAGCAATCAGCCCCAGCATTTT
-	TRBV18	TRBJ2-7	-	CASSPNRDEQYF	TGTGCCAGCTCACCCAACCGGGACGAGCAGTACTTC
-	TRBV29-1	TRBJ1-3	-	CSVEEDSGNTIYF	TGCAGCGTTGAAGAGGACTCTGGAAACACCATATATTTT
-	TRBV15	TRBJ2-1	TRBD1	CATSEGDRDINEQFF	TGTGCCACCAGCGAGGGGGACAGGGATATCAATGAGCAGTTCTTC
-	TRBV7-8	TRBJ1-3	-	CASSPINFVSGNTIYF	TGTGCCAGCAGCCCCATAAATTTTGTGTCTGGAAACACCATATATTTT
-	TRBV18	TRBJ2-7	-	CASSDRRSPYEQYF	TGTGCCAGCTCGGACAGACGTTCACCCTACGAGCAGTACTTC
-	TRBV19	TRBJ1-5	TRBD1	CASSIRTGPNQPQHF	TGTGCCAGTAGTATTCGGACAGGACCCAATCAGCCCCAGCATTTT
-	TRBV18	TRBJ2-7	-	CASSPGRLSYEQYF	TGTGCCAGCTCACCGGGACGGCTCTCCTACGAGCAGTACTTC
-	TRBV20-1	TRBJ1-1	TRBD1	CSASGDRGPRFEAFF	TGCAGTGCTAGTGGGGACAGGGGGCCGCGGTTTGAAGCTTTCTTT
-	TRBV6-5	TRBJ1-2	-	CASSRGGVVYGYTF	TGTGCCAGCAGTAGGGGGGGGGTTGTCTATGGCTACACCTTC
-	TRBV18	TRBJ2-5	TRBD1	CASSPQGTGETQYF	TGTGCCAGCTCACCGCAGGGGACAGGAGAGACCCAGTACTTC
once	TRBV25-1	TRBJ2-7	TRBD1	CASSDSRGIREQYF	TGTGCCAGCAGTGACAGCAGGGGGATTCGGGAGCAGTACTTC
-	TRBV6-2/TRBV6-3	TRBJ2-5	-	CASSYGGGAREETQYF	TGTGCCAGCAGTTACGGGGGGGGCGCCCGGGAAGAGACCCAGTACTTC
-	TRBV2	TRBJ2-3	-	CASLLADTQYF	TGTGCCAGCTTACTAGCTGATACGCAGTATTTT
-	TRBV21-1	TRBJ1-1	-	CASSQRRVANTEAFF	TGTGCCAGCAGCCAAAGAAGGGTTGCAAACACTGAAGCTTTCTTT
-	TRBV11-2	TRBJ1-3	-	CAPPAGAGNTIYF	TGTGCCCCCCCGGCAGGGGCCGGAAACACCATATATTTT
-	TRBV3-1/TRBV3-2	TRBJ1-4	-	CASSQAQRLFF	TGTGCCAGCAGCCAGGCACAGCGGCTGTTTTTT
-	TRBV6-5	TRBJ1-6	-	CASSYSGWSPLHF	TGTGCCAGCAGTTACTCAGGCTGGTCACCCCTCCACTTT
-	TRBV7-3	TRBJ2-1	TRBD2	CASSLSGPTLAGVYNEQFF	TGTGCCAGCAGCTTAAGTGGCCCGACACTAGCGGGGGTCTACAATGAGCAGTTCTTC
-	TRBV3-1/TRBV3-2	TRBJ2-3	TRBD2	CASSLGSGGTHTQYF	TGTGCCAGCAGCCTAGGTAGCGGGGGGACTCATACGCAGTATTTT
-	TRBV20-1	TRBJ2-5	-	CSASRGIETQYF	TGCAGTGCTAGTAGGGGGATTGAGACCCAGTACTTC
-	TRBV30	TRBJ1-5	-	CAWKGGSSSNQPQHF	TGTGCCTGGAAGGGAGGGAGTAGCAGCAATCAGCCCCAGCATTTT